This TCR beta chain appears in the sequencing data of a study of neurological immune-mediated disorders. Germline trimming cut 6 bases from V and 6 bases from J; bases unmatched to any gene: 7. Germline CDR1 is MNHEY and CDR2 is SMNVEV (reference sequence). There are 13 residues in the CDR3. In this sample, this clonotype turned up many times. Its antigen is currently unknown. Study-level points and caveats: The level of TCR clonal expansion was highest in patients with HTLV-1-associated myelopathy and lowest in multiple sclerosis, where it fell below the level seen in healthy controls.

TCRdb re-called the 5' RACE reads with MiXCR, one entry per CDR3 protein. The sample has 50,000 to 80,000 distinct CDR3 sequences, around 3.7% seen once. The sequenced sample consisted of PBMCs. This chain links TRBV27 with TRBJ2-5, with 7 nucleotides matching TRBD2. The receptor was isolated from a man aged 40-49 years with multiple sclerosis. DNA of the CDR3: TGTGCCAGCAGGCCGGGGGGTAGGAAGACCCAGTACTTC. The encoded protein is CASRPGGRKTQYF.